The 29 T cell receptor beta chains below come from one sample, sequenced in a study of T cells after yellow fever vaccination (dated by TCRdb to the late 2010s). The protocol used for the library was 5' RACE. The sequencer was an Illumina NovaSeq 6000. TCRdb trimmed public reads at Q25 via fastp, called clones via MiXCR and kept in-frame beta chains. Rows merge per CDR3 protein into single entries with the most common DNA and genes. This sample has about 14,000 distinct CDR3 sequences in its table, and less than 7.5% of those were observed once. Roughly 1.6% of the sample goes to the ten largest clones. The treatment or condition label for this specimen denotes: live attenuated yellow fever vaccine strain. The sequencing used PBMCs, either bulk or a sorted T-cell subset (CD4+, CD8+, memory, or dextramer-sorted; not recorded which), collected on the day of the yellow fever booster vaccination. These receptors were collected from a man between 18 and 29 years old who received the YFV17D yellow fever vaccine.

This clonotype was counted ten times or more. The chain employs TRBV6-4 and TRBJ2-3, with D possibly being TRBD2 (7 bases). Germline V lookup: CDR1 MRHNA, CDR2 SNTAGT. Between the trimmed V and J ends, which lost 2 bases and 3 bases, there was a span of 9 bases. The CDR3 extends over 14 amino acids. CDR3 loop: CASSDGGATDTQYF. CDR3 coding DNA: TGTGCCAGCAGTGACGGGGGGGCGACAGATACGCAGTATTTT.

In its sample, this clonotype was seen many times. This chain links TRBV28 with TRBJ1-4, with D possibly matching TRBD1 (5 bases). This CDR3 has 14 amino acids. Germline CDR1 and CDR2: MDHEN and SYDVKM. V gave up 6 bases and J gave up 0 bases, with 8 bases separating them. The CDR3, as DNA: TGTGCCAGCAGCGGGACGGCAACTAATGAAAAACTGTTTTTT. The encoded protein is CASSGTATNEKLFF.

This clonotype was counted many times. The chain recombines TRBV7-2 with TRBJ1-6; D gene unclear. Germline-derived CDR1 and CDR2 are SGHTA and FQGNSA. The CDR3 is 13 amino acids. V dropped 4 bases and J dropped 7 bases, with 8 bases sitting between them. CDR3 nucleotides: TGTGCCAGCAGCTACGAGTTCAATTCACCCCTCCACTTT. This gives the protein CASSYEFNSPLHF.

This clonotype is labeled medium-sized. V is TRBV9 and J is TRBJ1-1; a weak D match, TRBD1 (6 bases). Germline CDR1 and CDR2: SGDLS and YYNGEE. V lost 0 bases and J lost 5, with 14 bases in between. The CDR3 consists of 15 residues. CDR3 sequence: CASSVGGQGRTEAFF. DNA for the CDR3: TGTGCCAGCAGCGTAGGAGGCCAGGGGAGGACTGAAGCTTTCTTT.

This clonotype was recorded many times. The chain uses TRBV30 and TRBJ1-6; no reliable D call. CDR3 length: 13 residues. V shed 0 bases and J shed 7 bases, with 7 bases lying between them. Germline CDR1 GTSNPN, CDR2 SVGIG (reference sequence). CDR3 DNA: TGTGCCTGGAGTGTATACGAGAATTCACCCCTCCACTTT. This encodes CAWSVYENSPLHF. Full variable domain (rest looked up from reference TRBV30 and TRBJ1-6): SQTIHQWPATLVQPVGSPLSLECTVEGTSNPNLYWYRQAAGRGLQLLFYSVGIGQISSEVPQNLSASRPQDRQFILSSKKLLLSDSGFYLCAWSVYENSPLHFGNGTRLTVT.

By frequency in the sample, this clonotype is medium-sized. The V and J genes are TRBV5-1 and TRBJ2-2; D is unresolved. Trimming removed 2 bases at V and 4 bases at J, with 12 bases between. The CDR3 length is 15 residues. CDR1 is SGHRS and CDR2 is YFSETQ in the germline V gene. Here the CDR3 DNA reads TGCGCCAGCAGCTTTGTTCAAGTAGGCACCGGGGAGCTGTTTTTT. This encodes CASSFVQVGTGELFF.

At least ten counts were recorded for this clonotype. V is TRBV5-4 and J is TRBJ2-5; 11 bases fit TRBD1. The CDR3 has 16 amino acids. The germline V gene encodes CDR1 SGHNT and CDR2 YYREEE (reference sequence). V trimming: 4 bases; J trimming: 1 base; junction bases outside the gene matches: 6. The CDR3 nucleotides read TGTGCCAGCAGCCGGGACAGGGGGGGGATCCAAGAGACCCAGTACTTC. It yields the protein CASSRDRGGIQETQYF.

This clonotype was detected many times. This chain joins TRBV12-3 or TRBV12-4 and TRBJ1-1; 9 nucleotides line up with TRBD1. V lost 5 bases to trimming and J lost 3 bases; unmatched junction nucleotides: 1. This CDR3 comprises 13 residues. The CDR3, as DNA: TGTGCCAGCAGTCGGACAGGGGACACTGAAGCTTTCTTT. Amino acid sequence: CASSRTGDTEAFF.

By sample share, this clonotype is medium-sized. The V and J genes are TRBV6-5 and TRBJ2-5, with D possibly being TRBD2 (5 bases). Germline V gene sequence: CDR1 MNHEY, CDR2 SVGAGI. V lost 6 bases and J 2 bases, leaving 13 bases between the germline ends. The CDR3 has 14 amino acids. CDR3 residues: CASREGRSQETQYF. The DNA of the CDR3 is TGTGCCAGCAGAGAGGGCAGGTCTCAAGAGACCCAGTACTTC.

This clonotype has a count of ten or more. The chain carries TRBV12-3 or TRBV12-4 and TRBJ1-2; D possibly corresponds to TRBD1 (5 bases). V was trimmed by 5 bases and J by 6 bases, leaving 16 bases between them. The length of the CDR3 is 14 residues. In DNA, the CDR3 is TGTGCCAGCAGTCTCCAGGGAATTGGGGATGGCTACACCTTC. It specifies CASSLQGIGDGYTF.

This clonotype is deemed medium-sized. This chain links TRBV20-1 with TRBJ2-5; D is unclear. Trimming took 0 bases from V and 3 from J, leaving 14 bases between them. The CDR3 runs 15 residues. The germline gives CDR1 DFQATT, CDR2 SNEGSKA (reference sequence). In DNA, the CDR3 is TGCAGTGCTAGAGATCTGAGGCAGGCCGAAGAGACCCAGTACTTC. Translation gives CSARDLRQAEETQYF.

The V gene is TRBV5-4, the J gene TRBJ1-4, with TRBD1 matching 9 bases. The CDR3 contains 14 residues. Germline-derived CDR1 and CDR2 are SGHNT and YYREEE (reference sequence). V trimming: 2 bases; J trimming: 8 bases; junction bases outside the gene matches: 4. The CDR3 bases are TGTGCCAGCAGCTTACAGGGGGCCGAGGAAAAACTGTTTTTT. Translated: CASSLQGAEEKLFF.

In its sample, this clonotype is medium-sized. This sequence joins TRBV5-1 and TRBJ1-2; 10 nucleotides align to TRBD1. CDR3 size: 12 residues. Germline assignment: CDR1 SGHRS and CDR2 YFSETQ. V lost 5 bases, J lost 11 bases, and 6 bases stayed unmatched. Here the CDR3 reads CASSSGQGRYTF. The CDR3, as DNA: TGCGCCAGCAGTTCGGGACAGGGGCGATACACCTTC.

This clonotype showed up many times. The rearrangement joins TRBV20-1 to TRBJ1-6; tentatively, D is TRBD1 (5 bases). The germline V and J ends were trimmed by 0 bases and 2 bases, with 14 bases remaining between them. This CDR3 is 17 amino acids long. CDR1 is DFQATT and CDR2 is SNEGSKA in the germline V gene (reference sequence). The CDR3 protein is CSARDPRHRTYNSPLHF. The CDR3 region has the DNA TGCAGTGCTAGAGATCCAAGACACAGGACCTATAATTCACCCCTCCACTTT.

This clonotype was seen at least ten times. The rearrangement uses TRBV7-6 and TRBJ2-2; 15 nucleotides match TRBD2. Germline V lookup: CDR1 SGHVS, CDR2 FNYEAQ. The CDR3 has 18 residues. V dropped 5 bases and J dropped 4; count of bases not matched to a gene: 8. Here the CDR3 reads CASSRTSGGALGTGELFF. The CDR3 DNA reads TGTGCCAGCAGCCGGACTAGCGGGGGGGCGCTGGGCACCGGGGAGCTGTTTTTT.

By sample share, this clonotype is medium-sized. V and J are TRBV16 and TRBJ2-5, with D tentatively TRBD2 (6 bases). This CDR3 is 14 amino acids long. V shed 0 bases and J shed 7 bases, with 12 bases lying between them. Germline V gene sequence: CDR1 KGHSY, CDR2 FQNENV. The CDR3 nucleotides read TGTGCCAGCAGCCAATCAGGAGGGTCCGGGACCCAGTACTTC. This codes for CASSQSGGSGTQYF. Variable domain in full (rest from reference TRBV16 and TRBJ2-5): GEEVAQTPKHLVRGEGQKAKLYCAPIKGHSYVFWYQQVLKNEFKFLISFQNENVFDETGMPKERFSAKCLPNSPCSLEIQATKLEDSAVYFCASSQSGGSGTQYFGPGTRLLVL.

This clonotype has ten or more counts. The CDR3 sequence: CASSVGLLPDNEQFF. The CDR3, as DNA: TGTGCCAGCAGCGTAGGACTTTTACCCGACAATGAGCAGTTCTTC. This chain connects TRBV9 to TRBJ2-1, with D hard to call. The V and J ends lost 0 bases and 5 bases respectively, with 12 bases between them. The germline CDR1 and CDR2 sequences are SGDLS and YYNGEE. The CDR3 consists of 15 residues.

This clonotype was recorded at least ten times. CDR3 protein: CASSVEGKRTDTQYF. CDR3 DNA sequence: TGTGCCAGCAGCGTAGAAGGGAAACGCACAGATACGCAGTATTTT. The V call is TRBV9, the J call TRBJ2-3; D unclear. Germline lookup yields CDR1 SGDLS and CDR2 YYNGEE. The CDR3 is 15 residues long. Deletions cut 0 bases from V and 1 base from J, with 9 bases between.

This clonotype showed up many times. This rearrangement joins TRBV11-2 to TRBJ1-2; 8 bases are shared with TRBD1. CDR1 SGHAT and CDR2 FQNNGV come from the germline V gene. The CDR3 is 14 residues long. Trimming cost V 5 bases and J 5 bases; bases outside gene matches: 7. CDR3 sequence: CASSRTGTGYGYTF. The CDR3 nucleotides read TGTGCCAGCAGCCGGACCGGGACAGGTTATGGCTACACCTTC. Combining the CDR3 with reference TRBV11-2 and TRBJ1-2 gives the whole variable domain EAGVAQSPRYKIIEKRQSVAFWCNPISGHATLYWYQQILGQGPKLLIQFQNNGVVDDSQLPKDRFSAERLKGVDSTLKIQPAKLEDSAVYLCASSRTGTGYGYTFGSGTRLTVV.

The sample holds a few counts of this clonotype. The chain employs TRBV5-6 and TRBJ2-7; D is uncertain. V gave up 4 bases and J gave up 3 bases, with 14 bases separating them. The CDR3 is 14 amino acids. Germline V lookup: CDR1 SGHDT, CDR2 YYEEEE. The CDR3 sequence: CASSNPTRIYEQYV. In DNA form, the CDR3 reads TGTGCCAGCAGCAACCCCACAAGGATCTACGAGCAGTACGTC.

In its sample, this clonotype ranks as medium-sized (0.01 to 0.1%). The chain carries TRBV12-3 or TRBV12-4 and TRBJ1-6, with TRBD1 identical over 7 bases. Trimming took 4 bases from V and 7 from J; bases not matched to a gene: 7. The CDR3 length is 15 residues. The CDR3 protein is CASSSTGARNSPLHF. The CDR3, as DNA: TGTGCCAGCAGTTCTACAGGGGCGAGGAATTCACCCCTCCACTTT.

This clonotype was recorded at least ten times. This rearrangement joins TRBV7-2 to TRBJ2-1, with 11 nucleotides matching TRBD2. The CDR3 has 15 amino acids. The V gene's germline CDR1 is SGHTA and CDR2 FQGNSA. Unmatched junction bases numbered 8, after V lost 6 bases and J lost 7 bases. CDR3 nucleotides: TGTGCCAGCAGTTTCGGACTAGCGGGTGGGAATGAGCAGTTCTTC. Its translation is CASSFGLAGGNEQFF.

In its sample, this clonotype was seen many times. The chain combines TRBV20-1 with TRBJ2-7, with 8 nucleotides matching TRBD1. The CDR3 covers 11 residues. Germline V gene sequence: CDR1 DFQATT, CDR2 SNEGSKA (reference sequence). Unmatched junction bases numbered 7, after V lost 6 bases and J lost 9 bases. The CDR3 sequence: CSAGQGLGQYV. CDR3 nucleotide sequence: TGCAGTGCCGGACAGGGCCTCGGGCAGTACGTC.

This clonotype was seen many times. The chain links TRBV5-1 to TRBJ2-3; D gene unclear. The CDR3 is 15 residues long. The V end lost 1 base, the J end lost 5 bases, and 14 bases lay between the germline ends. Germline-derived CDR1 and CDR2 are SGHRS and YFSETQ. The DNA of the CDR3 is TGCGCCAGCAGCTTGTTCGGCCACCATGGAGATACGCAGTATTTT. Translation gives CASSLFGHHGDTQYF.

The table lists this clonotype with many counts. This chain links TRBV15 with TRBJ1-2; weak D call: TRBD1 (5 bases). The length of the CDR3 is 12 residues. Between the trimmed V and J ends, which lost 0 bases and 14 bases, there was a span of 13 bases. The V gene's germline CDR1 is LNHNV and CDR2 YYDKDF (reference sequence). This chain's CDR3 is CATSRDEGTRTF. The CDR3, as DNA: TGTGCCACCAGCAGAGATGAGGGGACGAGGACCTTC.

This clonotype was recorded at least ten times. The gene calls are TRBV7-2 and TRBJ1-2; TRBD1 aligns across 7 bases. The CDR3 is made up of 14 amino acids. The germline V gene has CDR1 SGHTA and CDR2 FQGNSA. Trimming took 5 bases from V and 1 from J; bases not matched to a gene: 4. The CDR3 sequence is CASSPRQGNYGYTF. The CDR3, as DNA: TGTGCCAGCAGCCCGCGACAGGGTAACTATGGCTACACCTTC.

In this sample, this clonotype turned up many times. The V and J genes are TRBV27 and TRBJ1-1; TRBD1 aligns across 11 bases. V gave up 2 bases and J gave up 6 bases; unmatched junction bases: 5. Germline values: CDR1 MNHEY, CDR2 SMNVEV (reference sequence). The CDR3 contains 15 residues. Written as DNA, the CDR3 is TGTGCCAGCAGTTTACGGGACAGGGGGATGCCTGAAGCTTTCTTT. It yields the protein CASSLRDRGMPEAFF.

Judged by abundance, this clonotype is medium-sized. The chain combines TRBV24-1 with TRBJ2-5; tentatively, D is TRBD1 (6 bases). Trimming cost V 4 bases and J 3 bases, with 14 bases left between them. CDR3 length equals 15 residues. CDR1 KGHDR and CDR2 SFDVKD come from the germline V gene. The CDR3, as DNA: TGTGCCACCAGTGACGCTACCGGGACAAAAGAGACCCAGTACTTC. This translates into CATSDATGTKETQYF.

This clonotype showed up many times. This chain uses TRBV5-6 with TRBJ2-2; either TRBD1 or TRBD2 may supply D (5 bases each). V was clipped by 4 bases and J by 4 bases, with 17 bases between them. Germline loops: CDR1 SGHDT, CDR2 YYEEEE. The CDR3 length is 16 residues. This CDR3 reads CASSKVGGVGTGELFF. The DNA for the CDR3 is TGTGCCAGCAGCAAGGTTGGGGGAGTGGGCACCGGGGAGCTGTTTTTT.